The 31 T cell receptor beta chains in this list originate from one sample, sequenced in a study of persistence of HIV-infected CD4 T cells. Sequencing used immunoSEQ version 4 in survey mode. Some clones are missing from TCRdb's copy, which holds only in-frame ones; the method was immunoSEQ multiplex PCR. The sample holds 35,000 to 40,000 clones; approximately 86% are singletons and the top ten take approximately 1.2%. This nonspecific control used anti-CD3/anti-CD28 bead stimulation of CD4+ T cells. CD4+ T cells upregulating both CD40 ligand and CD69 were sorted as responding cells. The antigens of these receptors remain unknown. This material consisted of CD4+ T cells sorted from PBMCs after approximately 20-hour stimulation, taken from a patient who received antiretroviral therapy. These receptors were collected from an adult man with HIV who was CMV-seropositive.

This clone was counted once. V usage is TRBV29-1 and J usage is TRBJ2-5, with a possible D match to TRBD1 (5 bases). This CDR3 region has 14 residues. Germline values: CDR1 SQVTM, CDR2 ANQGSEA. The V gene lost 0 bases and the J gene lost 4 bases, with 12 bases spanning the gap. The CDR3 loop is CSVEELGAPETQYF. CDR3 nucleotides: TGCAGCGTTGAAGAACTTGGGGCCCCAGAGACCCAGTACTTC.

V gene TRBV5-5 combines with J gene TRBJ2-1; unclear D gene. Germline CDR1 SGHKS, CDR2 YYEKEE (reference sequence). This CDR3 is built from 14 residues. Trimming pared 2 bases from V and 6 bases from J, leaving 12 bases between. The CDR3 loop reads CASSFGGYGNEQFF. CDR3 nucleotide sequence: TGTGCCAGCAGCTTCGGCGGATACGGCAATGAGCAGTTCTTC.

CDR3 loop: CASSPTRGFTGELFF. The DNA of the CDR3 is TGTGCCAGCAGCCCTACTCGGGGTTTCACCGGGGAGCTGTTTTTT. The V gene is TRBV3-1 (or the pseudogene TRBV3-2), the J gene TRBJ2-2, with a tentative D call TRBD2 (5 bases). Per the germline V gene, CDR1 is LGHDT and CDR2 is YNNKEL (reference sequence). The CDR3 covers 15 residues. V was clipped by 4 bases and J by 4 bases, with 13 bases between them.

The V gene is TRBV24-1, the J gene TRBJ2-3, with 8 bases identical to TRBD2. Germline loops: CDR1 KGHDR, CDR2 SFDVKD. This CDR3 is built from 16 residues. V lost 3 bases to trimming and J lost 1 base; unmatched junction nucleotides: 5. The CDR3 nucleotides are TGTGCCACCAGTGATAGAAGGCGGGAGGGCACAGATACGCAGTATTTT. It specifies CATSDRRREGTDTQYF.

This clone was seen just once. The V call is TRBV5-1, the J call TRBJ2-2, with D perhaps TRBD2 (6 bases). This CDR3 region has 14 residues. Germline CDR1 SGHRS, CDR2 YFSETQ. V was shortened by 5 bases and J by 5 bases, with 13 bases between the two germline ends. CDR3 in DNA: TGCGCCAGCAGGACGGGACTCCCTACCGGGGAGCTGTTTTTT. Its protein product is CASRTGLPTGELFF. The full variable domain, its missing parts supplied by reference TRBV5-1 and TRBJ2-2, is KAGVTQTPRYLIKTRGQQVTLSCSPISGHRSVSWYQQTPGQGLQFLFEYFSETQRNKGNFPGRFSGRQFSNSRSEMNVSTLELGDSALYLCASRTGLPTGELFFGEGSRLTVL.

The chain uses TRBV29-1 and TRBJ2-3, with 10 bases aligning to TRBD2. The CDR3 contains 14 residues. J lost 4 bases, V lost 3 bases, and 4 bases had no gene match. Germline CDR1 SQVTM, CDR2 ANQGSEA. The CDR3 sequence: CSVELAGASDTQYF. CDR3 DNA sequence: TGCAGCGTTGAGCTAGCGGGGGCCTCAGATACGCAGTATTTT.

This sequence joins TRBV16 and TRBJ2-5; D is unclear. Trimming took off 3 bases at V and 5 bases at J, with 4 bases between the two ends. Looked up from germline, CDR1 is KGHSY and CDR2 is FQNENV. This CDR3 has 11 amino acids. DNA for the CDR3: TGTGCCAGCAGCCAGAAGGAGACCCAGTACTTC. Protein product: CASSQKETQYF.

The chain is built from TRBV28 and TRBJ1-6; TRBD1 aligns across 8 bases. V dropped 5 bases and J dropped 6; count of bases not matched to a gene: 9. The germline V gene has CDR1 MDHEN and CDR2 SYDVKM. This CDR3 is built from 16 residues. In DNA, the CDR3 is TGTGCCAGCAGTACAGGACAGGGAGGCTTTAATTCACCCCTCCACTTT. Translating gives CASSTGQGGFNSPLHF.

The chain recombines TRBV5-4 with TRBJ1-4; D is uncertain. V shed 10 bases and J shed 0 bases, with 19 bases lying between them. CDR1 and CDR2 (germline): SGHNT, YYREEE (reference sequence). The CDR3 length is 16 residues. The CDR3 DNA sequence: TGTGCCGCCGGTTGGGGAGCGTCTGCAACTAATGAAAAACTGTTTTTT. Its translation is CAAGWGASATNEKLFF.

About this clone: Other DNA sequences in this specimen translate into the identical CDR3. The rearrangement links TRBV30 to TRBJ2-2; D is uncertain. The V gene lost 0 bases and the J gene lost 5 bases, with 7 bases spanning the gap. CDR3 length equals 13 residues. Germline V gives CDR1 GTSNPN, CDR2 SVGIG (reference sequence). CDR3 residues: CAWSVHATGELFF. CDR3 coding DNA: TGTGCCTGGAGTGTACATGCTACCGGGGAGCTGTTTTTT.

V gene TRBV3-1 (or the pseudogene TRBV3-2) combines with J gene TRBJ2-2; the D call may be TRBD1 or TRBD2 (6 bases each). Germline CDR1 is LGHDT and CDR2 is YNNKEL (reference sequence). Trimming stripped 1 base from V and 0 bases from J, with 9 bases between. The CDR3 extends over 16 amino acids. CDR3 nucleotides: TGTGCCAGCAGCCAAGGAAGGGGGGCGAACACCGGGGAGCTGTTTTTT. Its translation: CASSQGRGANTGELFF.

This clone occurred once. The chain has TRBV7-2 and TRBJ1-2; D is ambiguous. The CDR3 is 15 residues long. Germline CDR1 reads SGHTA; CDR2 reads FQGNSA. V was shortened by 2 bases and J by 5 bases, with 15 bases between the two germline ends. The chain's CDR3 is CASSLYSGNLYGYTF. The CDR3 coding sequence is TGTGCCAGCAGCTTATATTCGGGGAACCTTTATGGCTACACCTTC.

This sequence joins TRBV10-3 and TRBJ2-3; D unclear. V lost 11 bases to trimming and J lost 5 bases, with 11 bases between them. This CDR3 comprises 11 residues. Germline values: CDR1 ENHRY, CDR2 SYGVKD. CDR3 residues: CAARGIDTQYF. CDR3 nucleotides: TGTGCCGCGCGCGGAATAGATACGCAGTATTTT.

The rearrangement links TRBV6-6 to TRBJ1-2; D not resolved. The germline V gene encodes CDR1 MNHNY and CDR2 SVGAGI (reference sequence). This CDR3 has 13 residues. V was shortened by 2 bases and J by 7 bases, with 11 bases between the two germline ends. The CDR3 region has the DNA TGTGCCAGCAGTTACGGACCTCAGGCTGGCTACACCTTC. It codes for CASSYGPQAGYTF.

The J gene is TRBJ2-4, the V gene TRBV9; 7 bases agree with TRBD1. V shed 4 bases, J shed 1 base, and the junction held 8 bases outside the gene matches. The V gene's germline CDR1 is SGDLS and CDR2 YYNGEE. The CDR3 is 16 amino acids. CDR3 sequence reads: CASSSDRVYAKNIQYF. The CDR3 DNA sequence: TGTGCCAGCAGCTCCGACAGGGTTTATGCCAAAAACATTCAGTACTTC.

The chain uses TRBV6-6 and TRBJ1-4; D ambiguous. V was trimmed by 6 bases and J by 8 bases, leaving 10 bases between them. Germline-derived CDR1 and CDR2 are MNHNY and SVGAGI (reference sequence). There are 12 residues in the CDR3. The DNA of the CDR3 is TGTGCCAGCAGCGACCCGGGGGAAAAACTGTTTTTT. Protein: CASSDPGEKLFF.

This clone appeared once. This chain joins TRBV6-6 and TRBJ1-5, with unresolved D. V lost 2 bases and J 4 bases, leaving 6 bases between the germline ends. Per the germline V gene, CDR1 is MNHNY and CDR2 is SVGAGI (reference sequence). The CDR3 spans 13 residues. The CDR3 region is CASSYDRNQPQHF. The CDR3 nucleotides read TGTGCCAGCAGTTACGACCGAAATCAGCCCCAGCATTTT.

The V call is TRBV10-3, the J call TRBJ1-5; D may be TRBD1 (6 bases). CDR1 ENHRY and CDR2 SYGVKD come from the germline V gene. Trimming removed 4 bases from V and 3 bases from J, with 13 bases in between. The CDR3 is made up of 15 amino acids. CDR3 protein: CAISGGQSNNQPQHF. The CDR3, as DNA: TGTGCCATCAGTGGAGGACAGTCAAACAATCAGCCCCAGCATTTT.

This clone occurred once. The chain is built from TRBV18 and TRBJ2-5; 7 nucleotides match TRBD2. This CDR3 comprises 14 residues. Germline CDR1 is KGHSH and CDR2 is LQKENI. The V and J ends lost 3 bases and 2 bases, in that order; junction bases with no gene match: 3. The CDR3, as DNA: TGTGCCAGCTCACCGGGAGCGGGGCAAGAGACCCAGTACTTC. Its protein is CASSPGAGQETQYF.

This clone was recorded a few times. The chain joins TRBV2 to TRBJ1-3; D is unresolved. This CDR3 region has 15 residues. The germline gives CDR1 SNHLY, CDR2 FYNNEI. V dropped 1 base and J dropped 4 bases, with 11 bases sitting between them. The CDR3 sequence is CASSEGPILGNTIYF. The CDR3 DNA is TGTGCCAGCAGTGAAGGGCCGATATTGGGAAACACCATATATTTT.

This clone showed up just once. The J gene is TRBJ1-5, the V gene TRBV19; a weak D match, TRBD1 (5 bases). The germline V gene encodes CDR1 LNHDA and CDR2 SQIVND (reference sequence). V lost 8 bases and J 1 base, leaving 12 bases between the germline ends. There are 14 residues in the CDR3. This chain's CDR3 is CASGGGISNQPQHF. The CDR3, as DNA: TGTGCCAGTGGGGGGGGGATAAGCAATCAGCCCCAGCATTTT.

The rearrangement links TRBV6-6 to TRBJ2-3, with 9 positions matching TRBD1. The CDR3 loop spans 15 amino acids. V lost 5 bases to trimming and J lost 1 base; unmatched junction nucleotides: 4. The germline gives CDR1 MNHNY, CDR2 SVGAGI (reference sequence). CDR3: CASSPRDRGTDTQYF. The CDR3 DNA reads as TGTGCCAGCAGTCCCCGGGACAGGGGCACAGATACGCAGTATTTT.

As for this clone: Other DNA sequences in the same sample also yield this CDR3. The chain has TRBV19 and TRBJ2-7, with D perhaps being TRBD1 or TRBD2 (6 bases each). Trimming removed 3 bases from V and 4 bases from J, with 16 bases in between. Germline V CDR1 and CDR2: LNHDA, SQIVND (reference sequence). This CDR3 has 15 amino acids. CDR3 in DNA: TGTGCCAGTAGTATCGGGGGCTCGGGTGGTTACGAGCAGTACTTC. Protein sequence: CASSIGGSGGYEQYF.

A few counts support this clone. The chain is built from TRBV10-2 and TRBJ1-4; TRBD1 is a possible D gene (5 bases). CDR3 length: 19 residues. Trimming took off 4 bases at V and 1 base at J, with 22 bases between the two ends. The germline gives CDR1 WSHSY, CDR2 SAAADI. The DNA for the CDR3 is TGCGCCAGCAGTGCGAACCCGACAGTTCCTTCCTTAACTAATGAAAAACTGTTTTTT. It specifies CASSANPTVPSLTNEKLFF.

Relative to its sample, this clone is medium-sized. The rearrangement uses TRBV5-1 and TRBJ1-2, with D perhaps TRBD1 (5 bases). This CDR3 comprises 15 residues. Germline V CDR1 and CDR2: SGHRS, YFSETQ. Trimming pared 0 bases from V and 5 bases from J, leaving 14 bases between. DNA for the CDR3: TGCGCCAGCAGCTTGGGGGGCACCGAGGGATATGGCTACACCTTC. Encoded protein: CASSLGGTEGYGYTF. Full variable domain (remainder filled in from reference TRBV5-1 and TRBJ1-2): KAGVTQTPRYLIKTRGQQVTLSCSPISGHRSVSWYQQTPGQGLQFLFEYFSETQRNKGNFPGRFSGRQFSNSRSEMNVSTLELGDSALYLCASSLGGTEGYGYTFGSGTRLTVV.

The J gene is TRBJ2-3, the V gene TRBV2, with 7 bases that match TRBD1. In germline, CDR1 is SNHLY, CDR2 FYNNEI. Trimming cost V 4 bases and J 2 bases; bases outside gene matches: 6. The CDR3 runs 15 residues. CDR3 nucleotides: TGTGCCAGCAGTGGCGACAGGGCTAACACAGATACGCAGTATTTT. Protein sequence: CASSGDRANTDTQYF.

The genes are TRBV6-1 and TRBJ2-2, with 7 positions matching TRBD2. Trimming cost V 4 bases and J 5 bases; bases outside gene matches: 10. CDR1 and CDR2 from the germline V gene are MNHNS and SASEGT. The CDR3 contains 16 residues. The CDR3 DNA is TGTGCCAGCAGTGTAAAAGGACTAGTGGTAACCGGGGAGCTGTTTTTT. Its protein product is CASSVKGLVVTGELFF.

This chain connects TRBV10-3 to TRBJ2-2; 10 bases are shared with TRBD1. The CDR3 loop spans 14 amino acids. J was trimmed by 1 base and V by 10 bases; bases with no gene match: 3. Germline V lookup: CDR1 ENHRY, CDR2 SYGVKD. The CDR3 region has the DNA TGTGCCACCGGACAGGGGGAGAACACCGGGGAGCTGTTTTTT. It specifies CATGQGENTGELFF.

This CDR3 is CASSLEGVRGAYGYTF. The CDR3 DNA is TGTGCCAGCAGTCTTGAGGGTGTACGGGGGGCCTATGGCTACACCTTC. V usage is TRBV27 and J usage is TRBJ1-2; tentative D call: TRBD1 (6 bases). Between the trimmed V and J ends, which lost 5 bases and 4 bases, there was a span of 20 bases. Per germline, CDR1 MNHEY and CDR2 SMNVEV (reference sequence). This CDR3 is 16 amino acids long.

The V call is TRBV11-3, the J call TRBJ2-2, with a possible D match to TRBD2 (6 bases). The length of the CDR3 is 14 residues. Trimming took 5 bases from V and 3 from J, leaving 10 bases between them. Germline CDR1 SGHNT, CDR2 YENEEA. The chain's CDR3 is CASSLTGDTGELFF. The CDR3, as DNA: TGTGCCAGCAGCCTAACGGGGGACACCGGGGAGCTGTTTTTT.

This clone was detected once. The V and J genes are TRBV6-5 and TRBJ1-5, with D uncertain. The CDR3 covers 15 residues. From germline, CDR1 is MNHEY and CDR2 SVGAGI. Deletions cut 7 bases from V and 5 bases from J, with 18 bases between. The chain's CDR3 is CASTRHSRSDQPQHF. The CDR3 coding sequence is TGTGCCAGCACCAGACACTCCAGAAGCGATCAGCCCCAGCATTTT.